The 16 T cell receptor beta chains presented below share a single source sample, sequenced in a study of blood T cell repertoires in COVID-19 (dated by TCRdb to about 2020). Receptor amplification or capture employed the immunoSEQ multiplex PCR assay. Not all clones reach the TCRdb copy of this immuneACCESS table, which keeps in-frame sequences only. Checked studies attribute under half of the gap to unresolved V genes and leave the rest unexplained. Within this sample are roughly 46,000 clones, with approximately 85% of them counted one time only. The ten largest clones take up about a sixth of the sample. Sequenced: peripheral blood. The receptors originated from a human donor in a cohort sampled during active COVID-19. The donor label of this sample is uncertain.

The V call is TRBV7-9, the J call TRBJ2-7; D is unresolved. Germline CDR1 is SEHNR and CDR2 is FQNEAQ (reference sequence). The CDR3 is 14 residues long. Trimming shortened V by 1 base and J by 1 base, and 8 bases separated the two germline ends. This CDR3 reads CASSLGQASYEQYF. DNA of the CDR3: TGTGCCAGCAGCTTAGGCCAGGCTTCCTACGAGCAGTACTTC. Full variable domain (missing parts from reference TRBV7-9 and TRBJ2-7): DTGVSQNPRHKITKRGQNVTFRCDPISEHNRLYWYRQTLGQGPEFLTYFQNEAQLEKSRLLSDRFSAERPKGSFSTLEIQRTEQGDSAMYLCASSLGQASYEQYFGPGTRLTVT.

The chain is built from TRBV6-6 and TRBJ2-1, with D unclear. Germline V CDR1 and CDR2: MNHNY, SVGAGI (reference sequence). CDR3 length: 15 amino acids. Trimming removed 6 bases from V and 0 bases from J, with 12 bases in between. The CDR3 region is CASRSTPSSYNEQFF. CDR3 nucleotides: TGTGCCAGCAGATCTACTCCTAGCTCCTACAATGAGCAGTTCTTC.

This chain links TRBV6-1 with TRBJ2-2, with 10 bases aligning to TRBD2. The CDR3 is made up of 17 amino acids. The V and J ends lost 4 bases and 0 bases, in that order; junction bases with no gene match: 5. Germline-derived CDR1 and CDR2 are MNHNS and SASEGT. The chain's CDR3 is CASSAQLAGSNTGELFF. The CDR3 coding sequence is TGTGCCAGCAGTGCCCAACTAGCGGGGTCGAACACCGGGGAGCTGTTTTTT.

The CDR3 sequence is CASRHRGTSAEAFF. For the CDR3, the DNA is TGTGCCAGCAGGCACAGGGGTACGTCGGCTGAAGCTTTCTTT. This rearrangement joins TRBV2 to TRBJ1-1; 7 bases are shared with TRBD1. There are 14 residues in the CDR3. The germline V gene has CDR1 SNHLY and CDR2 FYNNEI. V shed 6 bases and J 6 bases; nucleotides not matched to a gene: 10.

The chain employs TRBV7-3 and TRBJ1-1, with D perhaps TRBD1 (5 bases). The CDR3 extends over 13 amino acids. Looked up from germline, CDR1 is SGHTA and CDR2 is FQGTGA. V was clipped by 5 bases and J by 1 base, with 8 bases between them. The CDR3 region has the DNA TGTGCCAGCAGCATACAGGAGAACACTGAAGCTTTCTTT. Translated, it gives CASSIQENTEAFF. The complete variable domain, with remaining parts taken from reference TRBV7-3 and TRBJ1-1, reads GAGVSQTPSNKVTEKGKYVELRCDPISGHTALYWYRQSLGQGPEFLIYFQGTGAADDSGLPNDRFFAVRPEGSVSTLKIQRTERGDSAVYLCASSIQENTEAFFGQGTRLTVV.

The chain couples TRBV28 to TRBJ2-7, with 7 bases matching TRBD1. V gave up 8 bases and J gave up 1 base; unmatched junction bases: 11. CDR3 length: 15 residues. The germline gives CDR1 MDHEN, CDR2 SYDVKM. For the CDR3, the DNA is TGTGCCAGCGCCACTACAGGGGTGGGGTCCTACGAGCAGTACTTC. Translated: CASATTGVGSYEQYF.

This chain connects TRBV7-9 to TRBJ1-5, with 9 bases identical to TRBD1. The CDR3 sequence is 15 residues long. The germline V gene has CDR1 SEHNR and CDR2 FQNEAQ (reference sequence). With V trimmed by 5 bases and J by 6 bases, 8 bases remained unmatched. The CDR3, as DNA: TGTGCCAGCAGCCCAGGACAGGGGAAGGGTCAGCCCCAGCATTTT. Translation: CASSPGQGKGQPQHF. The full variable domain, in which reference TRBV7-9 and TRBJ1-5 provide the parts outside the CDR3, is DTGVSQNPRHKITKRGQNVTFRCDPISEHNRLYWYRQTLGQGPEFLTYFQNEAQLEKSRLLSDRFSAERPKGSFSTLEIQRTEQGDSAMYLCASSPGQGKGQPQHFGDGTRLSIL.

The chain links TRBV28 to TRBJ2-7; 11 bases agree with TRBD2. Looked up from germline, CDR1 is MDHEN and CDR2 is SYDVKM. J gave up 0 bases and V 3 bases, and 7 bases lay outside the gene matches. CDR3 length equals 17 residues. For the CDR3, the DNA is TGTGCCAGCAGTTTCGGGACTAGCGGACTCTCCTCCTACGAGCAGTACTTC. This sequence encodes CASSFGTSGLSSYEQYF.

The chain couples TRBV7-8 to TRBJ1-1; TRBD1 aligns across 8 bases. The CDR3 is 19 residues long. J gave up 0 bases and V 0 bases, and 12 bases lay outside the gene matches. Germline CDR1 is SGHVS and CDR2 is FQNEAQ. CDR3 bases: TGTGCCAGCAGCTTAGCGCACCGGGACAGGAACCCTTTGAACACTGAAGCTTTCTTT. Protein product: CASSLAHRDRNPLNTEAFF.

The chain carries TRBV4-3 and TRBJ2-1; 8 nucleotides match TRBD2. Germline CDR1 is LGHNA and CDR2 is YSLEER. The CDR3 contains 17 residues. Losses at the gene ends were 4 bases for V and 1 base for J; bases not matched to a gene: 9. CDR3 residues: CASSPGGGGVSYNEQFF. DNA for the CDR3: TGCGCCAGCAGCCCCGGGGGGGGCGGGGTATCCTACAATGAGCAGTTCTTC.

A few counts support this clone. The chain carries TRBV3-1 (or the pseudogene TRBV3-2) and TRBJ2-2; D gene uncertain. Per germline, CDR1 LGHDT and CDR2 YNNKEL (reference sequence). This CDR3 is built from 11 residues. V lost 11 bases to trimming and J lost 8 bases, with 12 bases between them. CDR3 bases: TGTGCCGCCCGAGGTCCGGGGGAGCTGTTTTTT. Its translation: CAARGPGELFF.

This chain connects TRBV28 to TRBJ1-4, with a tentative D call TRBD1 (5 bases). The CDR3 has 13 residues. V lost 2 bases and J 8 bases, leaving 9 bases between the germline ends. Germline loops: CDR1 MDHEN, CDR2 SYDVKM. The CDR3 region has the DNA TGTGCCAGCAGTTTAGAGGGGAGGGAAAAACTGTTTTTT. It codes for CASSLEGREKLFF.

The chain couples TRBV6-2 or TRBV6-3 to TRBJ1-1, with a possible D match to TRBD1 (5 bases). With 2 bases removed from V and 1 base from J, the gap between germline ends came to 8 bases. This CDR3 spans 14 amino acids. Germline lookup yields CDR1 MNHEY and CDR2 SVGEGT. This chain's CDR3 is CASSYTDTNTEAFF. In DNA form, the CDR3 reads TGTGCCAGCAGTTACACGGACACGAACACTGAAGCTTTCTTT.

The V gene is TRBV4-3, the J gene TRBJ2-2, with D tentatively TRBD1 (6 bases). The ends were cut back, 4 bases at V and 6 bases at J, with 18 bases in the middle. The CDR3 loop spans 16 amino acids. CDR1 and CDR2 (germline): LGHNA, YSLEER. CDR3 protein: CASSRTQGMGPGELFF. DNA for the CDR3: TGCGCCAGCAGCCGAACACAGGGTATGGGACCCGGGGAGCTGTTTTTT.

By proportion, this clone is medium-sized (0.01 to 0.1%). This CDR3 reads CASSQGDLYNSPLHF. As DNA, the CDR3 is TGCGCCAGCAGCCAAGGAGACCTTTATAATTCACCCCTCCACTTT. The genes are TRBV5-1 and TRBJ1-6; no clear D. Deletions cut 4 bases from V and 4 bases from J, with 12 bases between. Per germline, CDR1 SGHRS and CDR2 YFSETQ. This CDR3 has 15 residues. Drawing the rest from reference TRBV5-1 and TRBJ1-6, the complete variable domain is KAGVTQTPRYLIKTRGQQVTLSCSPISGHRSVSWYQQTPGQGLQFLFEYFSETQRNKGNFPGRFSGRQFSNSRSEMNVSTLELGDSALYLCASSQGDLYNSPLHFGNGTRLTVT.

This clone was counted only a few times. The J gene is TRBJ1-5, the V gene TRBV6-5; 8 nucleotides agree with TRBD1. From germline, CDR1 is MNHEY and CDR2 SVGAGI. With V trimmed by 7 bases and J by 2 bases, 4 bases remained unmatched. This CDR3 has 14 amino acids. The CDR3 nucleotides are TGTGCCAGCAAGATGGGACAGGGCAATCAGCCCCAGCATTTT. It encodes CASKMGQGNQPQHF.